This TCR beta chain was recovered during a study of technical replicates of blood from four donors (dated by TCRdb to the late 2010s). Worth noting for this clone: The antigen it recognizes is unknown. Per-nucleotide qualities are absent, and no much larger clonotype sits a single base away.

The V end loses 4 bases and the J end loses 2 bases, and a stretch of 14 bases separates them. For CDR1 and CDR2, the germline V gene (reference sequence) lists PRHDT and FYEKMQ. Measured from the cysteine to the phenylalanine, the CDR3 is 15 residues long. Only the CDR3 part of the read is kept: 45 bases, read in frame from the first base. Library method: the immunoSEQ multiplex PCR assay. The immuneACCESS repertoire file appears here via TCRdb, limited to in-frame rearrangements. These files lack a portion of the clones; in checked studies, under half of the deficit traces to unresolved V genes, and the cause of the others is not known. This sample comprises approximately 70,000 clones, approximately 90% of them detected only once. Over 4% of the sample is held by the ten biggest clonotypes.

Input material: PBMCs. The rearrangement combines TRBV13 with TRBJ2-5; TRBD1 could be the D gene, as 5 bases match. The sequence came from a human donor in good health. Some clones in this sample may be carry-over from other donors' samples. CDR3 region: CASSSAGFLQETQYF. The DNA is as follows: TGTGCCAGCAGCTCCGCAGGGTTTCTACAAGAGACCCAGTACTTC.